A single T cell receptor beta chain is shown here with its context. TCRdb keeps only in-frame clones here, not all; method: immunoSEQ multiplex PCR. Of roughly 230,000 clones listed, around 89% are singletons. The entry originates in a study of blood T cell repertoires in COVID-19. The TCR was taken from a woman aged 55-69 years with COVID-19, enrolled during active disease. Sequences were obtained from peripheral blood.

CDR3 amino acids: CASSLGSGLNQPQHF. The CDR3 region has the DNA TGTGCCAGTAGTCTGGGATCAGGGCTGAATCAGCCCCAGCATTTT. V is TRBV19 and J is TRBJ1-5, with a tentative D call TRBD1 (5 bases). CDR3 size: 15 residues. In germline, CDR1 is LNHDA, CDR2 SQIVND (reference sequence). V gave up 5 bases and J gave up 4 bases, with 15 bases separating them. The variable domain in full, completed from reference TRBV19 and TRBJ1-5, reads DGGITQSPKYLFRKEGQNVTLSCEQNLNHDAMYWYRQDPGQGLRLIYYSQIVNDFQKGDIAEGYSVSREKKESFPLTVTSAQKNPTAFYLCASSLGSGLNQPQHFGDGTRLSIL.